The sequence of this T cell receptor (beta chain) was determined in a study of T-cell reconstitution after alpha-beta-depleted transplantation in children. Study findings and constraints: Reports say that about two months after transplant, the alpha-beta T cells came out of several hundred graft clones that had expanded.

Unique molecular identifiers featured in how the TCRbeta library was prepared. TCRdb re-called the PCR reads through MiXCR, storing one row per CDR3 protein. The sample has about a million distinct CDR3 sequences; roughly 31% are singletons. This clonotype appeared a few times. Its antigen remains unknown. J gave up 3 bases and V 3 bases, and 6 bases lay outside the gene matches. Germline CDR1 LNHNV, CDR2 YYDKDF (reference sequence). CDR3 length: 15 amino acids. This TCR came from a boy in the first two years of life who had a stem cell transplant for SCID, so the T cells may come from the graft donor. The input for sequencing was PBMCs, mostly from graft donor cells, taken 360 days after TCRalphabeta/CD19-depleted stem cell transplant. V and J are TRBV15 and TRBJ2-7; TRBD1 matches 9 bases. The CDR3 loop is CATSSPGTGFYEQYF. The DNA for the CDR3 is TGTGCCACCAGCAGCCCCGGGACAGGGTTCTACGAGCAGTACTTC.